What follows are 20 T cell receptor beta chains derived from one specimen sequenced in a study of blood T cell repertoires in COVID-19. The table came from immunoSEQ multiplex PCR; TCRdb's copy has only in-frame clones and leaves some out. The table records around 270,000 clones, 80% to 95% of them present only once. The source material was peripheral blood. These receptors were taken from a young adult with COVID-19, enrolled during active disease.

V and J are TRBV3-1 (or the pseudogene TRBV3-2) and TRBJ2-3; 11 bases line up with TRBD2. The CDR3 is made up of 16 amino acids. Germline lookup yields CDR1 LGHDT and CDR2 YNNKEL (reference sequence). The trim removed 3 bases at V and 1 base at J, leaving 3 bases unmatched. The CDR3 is CASSQWTSGRTDTQYF. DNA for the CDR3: TGTGCCAGCAGCCAGTGGACTAGCGGGCGCACAGATACGCAGTATTTT.

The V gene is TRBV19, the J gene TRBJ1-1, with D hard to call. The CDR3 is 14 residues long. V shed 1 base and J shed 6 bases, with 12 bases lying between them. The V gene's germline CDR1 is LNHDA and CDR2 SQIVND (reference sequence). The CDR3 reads CASSIGGGSAEAFF. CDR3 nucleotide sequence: TGTGCCAGTAGTATAGGTGGAGGGAGCGCTGAAGCTTTCTTT.

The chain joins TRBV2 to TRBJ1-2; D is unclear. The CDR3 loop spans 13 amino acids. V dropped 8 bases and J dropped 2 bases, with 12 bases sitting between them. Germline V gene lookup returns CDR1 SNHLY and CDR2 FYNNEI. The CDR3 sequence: CASVIGRNYGYTF. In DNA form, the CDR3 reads TGTGCCAGCGTGATTGGCCGCAACTATGGCTACACCTTC.

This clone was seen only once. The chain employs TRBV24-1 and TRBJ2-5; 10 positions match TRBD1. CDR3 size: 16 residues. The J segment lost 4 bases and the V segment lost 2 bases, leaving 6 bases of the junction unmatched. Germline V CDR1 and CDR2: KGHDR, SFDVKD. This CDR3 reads CATSDSGTGDRETQYF. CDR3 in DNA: TGTGCCACCAGTGATTCCGGGACAGGGGATCGAGAGACCCAGTACTTC.

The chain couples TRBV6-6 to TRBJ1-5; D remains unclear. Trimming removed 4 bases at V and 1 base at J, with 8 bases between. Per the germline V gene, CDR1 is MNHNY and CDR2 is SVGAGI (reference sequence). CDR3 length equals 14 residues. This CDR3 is CASSFQESNQPQHF. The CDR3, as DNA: TGTGCCAGCAGTTTCCAGGAAAGCAATCAGCCCCAGCATTTT.

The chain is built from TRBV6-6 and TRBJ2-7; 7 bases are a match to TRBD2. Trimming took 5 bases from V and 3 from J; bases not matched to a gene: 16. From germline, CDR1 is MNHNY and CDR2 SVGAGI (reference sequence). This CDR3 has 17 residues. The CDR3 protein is CASSPQPRVAGNYEQYF. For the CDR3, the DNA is TGTGCCAGCAGTCCACAACCCAGGGTAGCGGGCAACTACGAGCAGTACTTC.

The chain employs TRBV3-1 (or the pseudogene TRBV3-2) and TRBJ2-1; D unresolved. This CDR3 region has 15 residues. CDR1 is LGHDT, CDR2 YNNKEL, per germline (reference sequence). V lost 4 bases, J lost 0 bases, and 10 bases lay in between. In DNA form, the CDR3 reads TGTGCCAGCAGCCCTAAACTAAGCTCCTACAATGAGCAGTTCTTC. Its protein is CASSPKLSSYNEQFF.

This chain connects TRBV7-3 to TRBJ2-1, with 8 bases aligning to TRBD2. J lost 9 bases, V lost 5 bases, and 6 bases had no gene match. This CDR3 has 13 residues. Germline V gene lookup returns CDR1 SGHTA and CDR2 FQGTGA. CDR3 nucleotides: TGTGCCAGCAGCGTAGCGGGGCCCAGTGAGCAGTTCTTC. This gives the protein CASSVAGPSEQFF. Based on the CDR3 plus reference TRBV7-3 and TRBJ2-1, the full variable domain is GAGVSQTPSNKVTEKGKYVELRCDPISGHTALYWYRQSLGQGPEFLIYFQGTGAADDSGLPNDRFFAVRPEGSVSTLKIQRTERGDSAVYLCASSVAGPSEQFFGPGTRLTVL.

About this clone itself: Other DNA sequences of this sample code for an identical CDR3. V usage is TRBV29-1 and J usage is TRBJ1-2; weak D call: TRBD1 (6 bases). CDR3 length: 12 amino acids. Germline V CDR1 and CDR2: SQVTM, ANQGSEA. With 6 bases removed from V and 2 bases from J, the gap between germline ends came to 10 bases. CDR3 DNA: TGCAGCGTACCCACAGGGAACTATGGCTACACCTTC. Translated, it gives CSVPTGNYGYTF.

CDR3 sequence (DNA): TGTGCGTTGGGACTGGAGGAGTATTTT. This sequence encodes CALGLEEYF. The gene calls are TRBV19 and TRBJ2-3, with a weak D call TRBD2 (6 bases). Germline V gene data show CDR1 as LNHDA and CDR2 as SQIVND (reference sequence). The CDR3 consists of 9 residues.

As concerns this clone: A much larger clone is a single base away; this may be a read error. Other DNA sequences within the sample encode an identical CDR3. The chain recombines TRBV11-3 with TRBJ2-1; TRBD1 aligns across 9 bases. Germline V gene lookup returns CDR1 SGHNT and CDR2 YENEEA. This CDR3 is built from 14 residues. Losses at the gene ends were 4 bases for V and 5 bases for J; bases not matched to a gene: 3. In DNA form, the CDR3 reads TGTGCCAGCAGCTGGGGACAGGGAAACAATGAGCAGTTCTTC. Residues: CASSWGQGNNEQFF.

CDR3 in amino acids: CASRTGLSNSPLHF. CDR3 bases: TGTGCCAGTAGAACAGGGCTGAGTAATTCACCCCTCCACTTT. V is TRBV19 and J is TRBJ1-6; a weak D match, TRBD1 (6 bases). The germline gives CDR1 LNHDA, CDR2 SQIVND (reference sequence). This CDR3 comprises 14 residues. Trimming took 6 bases from V and 6 from J, leaving 12 bases between them.

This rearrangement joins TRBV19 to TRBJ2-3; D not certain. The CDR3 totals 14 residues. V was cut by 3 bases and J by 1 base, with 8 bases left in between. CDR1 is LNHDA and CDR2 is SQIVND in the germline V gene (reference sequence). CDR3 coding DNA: TGTGCCAGTAGTATTGGGCTTCGCACAGATACGCAGTATTTT. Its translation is CASSIGLRTDTQYF. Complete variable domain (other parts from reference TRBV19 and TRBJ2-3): DGGITQSPKYLFRKEGQNVTLSCEQNLNHDAMYWYRQDPGQGLRLIYYSQIVNDFQKGDIAEGYSVSREKKESFPLTVTSAQKNPTAFYLCASSIGLRTDTQYFGPGTRLTVL.

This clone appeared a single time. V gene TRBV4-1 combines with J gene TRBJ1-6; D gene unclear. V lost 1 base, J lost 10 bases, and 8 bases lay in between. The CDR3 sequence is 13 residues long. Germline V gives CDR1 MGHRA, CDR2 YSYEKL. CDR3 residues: CASSQAGPSPLHF. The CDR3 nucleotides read TGCGCCAGCAGCCAAGCGGGTCCCTCACCCCTCCACTTT.

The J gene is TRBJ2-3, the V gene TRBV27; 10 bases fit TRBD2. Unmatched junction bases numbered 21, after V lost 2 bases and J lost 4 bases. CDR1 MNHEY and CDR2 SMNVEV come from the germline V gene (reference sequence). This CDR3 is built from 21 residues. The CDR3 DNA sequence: TGTGCCAGCAGTTTAAATTCCCCGGGACTAGCGTTCGGGGAAACTTCAGATACGCAGTATTTT. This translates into CASSLNSPGLAFGETSDTQYF.

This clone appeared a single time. CDR3 sequence: CASSLGTGGSRVNTEAFF. For the CDR3, the DNA is TGTGCCAGCAGTTTGGGGACAGGGGGGTCAAGAGTGAACACTGAAGCTTTCTTT. The rearrangement links TRBV28 to TRBJ1-1, with 11 bases lining up with TRBD1. J lost 0 bases, V lost 3 bases, and 9 bases had no gene match. CDR3 size: 18 residues. From germline, CDR1 is MDHEN and CDR2 SYDVKM.

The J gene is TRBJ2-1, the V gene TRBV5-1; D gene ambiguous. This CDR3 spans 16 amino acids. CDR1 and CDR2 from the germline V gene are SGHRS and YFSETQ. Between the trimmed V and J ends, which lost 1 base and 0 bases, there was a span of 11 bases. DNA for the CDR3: TGCGCCAGCAGCTTGACAGAAAAGAGCTCCTACAATGAGCAGTTCTTC. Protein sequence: CASSLTEKSSYNEQFF.

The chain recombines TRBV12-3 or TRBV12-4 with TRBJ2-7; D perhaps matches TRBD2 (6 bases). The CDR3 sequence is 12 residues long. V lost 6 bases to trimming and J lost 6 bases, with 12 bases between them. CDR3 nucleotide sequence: TGTGCCAGCAGCCATAGCGGTCGCGAGCAGTACTTC. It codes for CASSHSGREQYF.

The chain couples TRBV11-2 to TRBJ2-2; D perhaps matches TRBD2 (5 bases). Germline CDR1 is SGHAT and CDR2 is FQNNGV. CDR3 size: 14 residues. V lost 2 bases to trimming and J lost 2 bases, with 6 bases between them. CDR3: CASSLRGNTGELFF. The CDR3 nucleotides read TGTGCCAGCAGCTTACGGGGTAACACCGGGGAGCTGTTTTTT.

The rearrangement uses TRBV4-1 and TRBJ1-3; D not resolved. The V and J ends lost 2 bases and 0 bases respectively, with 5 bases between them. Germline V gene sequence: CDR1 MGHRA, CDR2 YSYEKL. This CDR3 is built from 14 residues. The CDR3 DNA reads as TGCGCCAGCAGCCAAATATTCTCTGGAAACACCATATATTTT. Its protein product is CASSQIFSGNTIYF.